This T cell receptor (beta chain) originates from a study of blood T cell repertoires in COVID-19. Study-level information: The analysed material was cDNA or gDNA that came from T cells, B-cell-depleted T cells, or PBMCs.

Original analysis: The assay estimated nucleated cells by amplifying reference gene primers. Clones were sequenced by immunoSEQ multiplex PCR, and TCRdb holds only the in-frame ones, with some missing. The V and J calls and clone size were taken over from that table, and D and trimming were inferred from the DNA. The sample yields tens of thousands of clones, around 85% seen once. The receptor was isolated from a man aged 45-60 years with active COVID-19. Sequenced: peripheral blood.

The CDR3 region has the DNA TGTGCCAGCAGCTTCAGCGGGAGGGGCACAGATACGCAGTATTTT. It is translated as CASSFSGRGTDTQYF. The chain recombines TRBV7-2 with TRBJ2-3; TRBD2 agrees at 10 bases. This CDR3 region has 15 residues. With V trimmed by 3 bases and J by 1 base, 1 base remained unmatched. Germline CDR1 SGHTA, CDR2 FQGNSA.